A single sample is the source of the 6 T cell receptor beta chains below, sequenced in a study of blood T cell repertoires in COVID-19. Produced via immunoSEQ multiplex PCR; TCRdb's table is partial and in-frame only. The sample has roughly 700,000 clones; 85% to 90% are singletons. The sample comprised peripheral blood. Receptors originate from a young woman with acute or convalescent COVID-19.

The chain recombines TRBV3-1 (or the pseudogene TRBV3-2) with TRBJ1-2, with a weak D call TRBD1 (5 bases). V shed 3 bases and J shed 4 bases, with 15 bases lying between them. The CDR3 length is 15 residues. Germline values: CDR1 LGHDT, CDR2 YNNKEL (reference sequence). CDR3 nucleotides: TGTGCCAGCAGCCAGGGGGGGGGTATACTCTATGGCTACACCTTC. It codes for CASSQGGGILYGYTF.

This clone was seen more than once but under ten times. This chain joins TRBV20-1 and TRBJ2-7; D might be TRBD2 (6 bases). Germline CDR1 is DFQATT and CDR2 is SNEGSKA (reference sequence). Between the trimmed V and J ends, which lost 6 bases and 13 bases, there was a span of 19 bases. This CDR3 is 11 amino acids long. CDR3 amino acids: CSARSGEVGYF. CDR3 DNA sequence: TGCAGTGCCAGATCTGGGGAGGTTGGCTACTTC.

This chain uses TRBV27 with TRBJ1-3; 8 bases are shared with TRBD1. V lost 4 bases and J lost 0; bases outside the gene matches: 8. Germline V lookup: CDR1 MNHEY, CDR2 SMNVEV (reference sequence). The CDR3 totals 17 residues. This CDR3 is CASSSLDRVSSGNTIYF. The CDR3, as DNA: TGTGCCAGCAGTTCCTTGGACAGGGTCAGCTCTGGAAACACCATATATTTT.

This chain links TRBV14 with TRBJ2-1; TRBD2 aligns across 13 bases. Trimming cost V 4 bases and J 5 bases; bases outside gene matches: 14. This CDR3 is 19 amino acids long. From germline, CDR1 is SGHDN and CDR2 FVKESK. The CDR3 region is CASSPYSWTSGGQNNEQFF. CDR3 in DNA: TGTGCCAGCAGCCCTTACTCCTGGACTAGCGGGGGCCAAAACAATGAGCAGTTCTTC.

DNA of the CDR3: TGTGCCAGCAGCCCAGGGTTGTGGGGCAAAGTCTCTTTTGGCTACACCTTC. This encodes CASSPGLWGKVSFGYTF. The chain recombines TRBV3-1 (or the pseudogene TRBV3-2) with TRBJ1-2, with a possible D match to TRBD1 (5 bases). Trimming stripped 4 bases from V and 7 bases from J, with 25 bases between. Germline values: CDR1 LGHDT, CDR2 YNNKEL (reference sequence). The CDR3 totals 17 residues.

The CDR3 protein is CASSTRTSGGSYNEQFF. The CDR3 DNA reads TGTGCCAGCAGCACCCGGACTAGCGGGGGGTCCTACAATGAGCAGTTCTTC. The chain combines TRBV9 with TRBJ2-1, with TRBD2 identical over 14 bases. The CDR3 sequence is 17 residues long. The junction had 4 bases not matched to a gene; V was cut back by 4 bases and J by 1 base. Germline lookup yields CDR1 SGDLS and CDR2 YYNGEE.